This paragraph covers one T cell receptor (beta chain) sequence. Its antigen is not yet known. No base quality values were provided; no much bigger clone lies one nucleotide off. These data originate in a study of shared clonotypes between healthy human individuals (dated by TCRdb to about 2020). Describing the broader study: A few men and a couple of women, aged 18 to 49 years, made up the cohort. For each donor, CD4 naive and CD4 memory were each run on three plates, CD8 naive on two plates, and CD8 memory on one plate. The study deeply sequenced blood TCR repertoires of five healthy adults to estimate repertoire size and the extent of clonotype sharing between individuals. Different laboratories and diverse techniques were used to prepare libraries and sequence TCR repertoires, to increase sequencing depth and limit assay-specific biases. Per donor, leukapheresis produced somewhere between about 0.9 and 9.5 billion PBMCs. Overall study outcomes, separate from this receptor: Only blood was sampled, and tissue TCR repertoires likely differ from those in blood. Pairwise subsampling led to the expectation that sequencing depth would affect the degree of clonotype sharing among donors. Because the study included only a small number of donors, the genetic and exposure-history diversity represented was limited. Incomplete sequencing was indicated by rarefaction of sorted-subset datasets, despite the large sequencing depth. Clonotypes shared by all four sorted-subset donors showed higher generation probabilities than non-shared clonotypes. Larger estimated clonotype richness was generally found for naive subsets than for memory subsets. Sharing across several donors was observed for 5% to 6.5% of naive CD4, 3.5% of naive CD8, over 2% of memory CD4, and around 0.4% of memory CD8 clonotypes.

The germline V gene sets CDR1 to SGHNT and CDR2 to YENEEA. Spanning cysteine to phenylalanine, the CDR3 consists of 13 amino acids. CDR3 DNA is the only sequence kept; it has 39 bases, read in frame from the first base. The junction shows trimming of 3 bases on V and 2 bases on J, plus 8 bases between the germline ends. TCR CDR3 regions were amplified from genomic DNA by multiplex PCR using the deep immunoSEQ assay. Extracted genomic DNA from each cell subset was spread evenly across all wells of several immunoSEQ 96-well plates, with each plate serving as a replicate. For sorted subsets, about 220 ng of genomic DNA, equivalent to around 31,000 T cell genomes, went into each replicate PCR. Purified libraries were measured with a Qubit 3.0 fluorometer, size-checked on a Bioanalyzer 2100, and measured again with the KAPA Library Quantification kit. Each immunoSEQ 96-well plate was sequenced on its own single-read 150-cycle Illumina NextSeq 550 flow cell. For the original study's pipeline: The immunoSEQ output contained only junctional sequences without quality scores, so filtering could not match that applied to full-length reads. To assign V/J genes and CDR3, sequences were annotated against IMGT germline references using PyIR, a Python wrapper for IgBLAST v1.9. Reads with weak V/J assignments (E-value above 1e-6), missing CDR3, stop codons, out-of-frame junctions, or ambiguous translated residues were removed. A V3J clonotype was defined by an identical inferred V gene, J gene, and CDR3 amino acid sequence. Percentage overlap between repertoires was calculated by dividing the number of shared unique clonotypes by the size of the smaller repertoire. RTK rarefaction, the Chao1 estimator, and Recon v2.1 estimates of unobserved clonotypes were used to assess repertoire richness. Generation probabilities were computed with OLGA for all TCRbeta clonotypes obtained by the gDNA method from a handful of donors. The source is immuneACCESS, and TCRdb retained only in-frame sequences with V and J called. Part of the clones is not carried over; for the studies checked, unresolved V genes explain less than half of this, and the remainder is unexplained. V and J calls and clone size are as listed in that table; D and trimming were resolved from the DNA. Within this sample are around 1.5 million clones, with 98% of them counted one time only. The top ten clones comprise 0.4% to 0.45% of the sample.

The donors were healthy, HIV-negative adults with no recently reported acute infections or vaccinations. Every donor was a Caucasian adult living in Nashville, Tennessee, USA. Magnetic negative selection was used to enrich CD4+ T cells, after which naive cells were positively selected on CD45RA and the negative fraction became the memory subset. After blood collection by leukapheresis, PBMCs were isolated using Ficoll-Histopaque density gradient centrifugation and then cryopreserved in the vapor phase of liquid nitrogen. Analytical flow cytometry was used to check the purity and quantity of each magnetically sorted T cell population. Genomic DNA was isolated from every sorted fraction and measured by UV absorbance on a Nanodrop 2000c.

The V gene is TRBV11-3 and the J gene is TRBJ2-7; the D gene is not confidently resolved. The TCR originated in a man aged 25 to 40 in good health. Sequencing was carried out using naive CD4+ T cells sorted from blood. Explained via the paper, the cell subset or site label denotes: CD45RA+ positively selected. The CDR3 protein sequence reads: CASSFPPAYEQYF. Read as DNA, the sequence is TGTGCCAGCAGCTTCCCCCCCGCCTACGAGCAGTACTTC. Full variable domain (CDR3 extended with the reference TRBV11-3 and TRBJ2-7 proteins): EAGVVQSPRYKIIEKKQPVAFWCNPISGHNTLYWYLQNLGQGPELLIRYENEEAVDDSQLPKDRFSAERLKGVDSTLKIQPAELGDSAVYLCASSFPPAYEQYFGPGTRLTVT.